This T cell receptor (beta chain) was recovered during a study of blood T cell repertoires in COVID-19. Overall study: In each case, the material was cDNA or gDNA derived from T cells, B-cell-depleted T cells, or PBMCs.

V was pared by 8 bases and J by 0 bases, with 8 bases between. The germline V gene encodes CDR1 LNHDA and CDR2 SQIVND (reference sequence). The CDR3 runs to 13 residues. In the original workflow: Amplification of reference gene primers was used by the study to estimate nucleated cell counts. Sequencing used immunoSEQ multiplex PCR; TCRdb keeps in-frame clones, though not all of them. V, J and clone size reflect that table, while D and trimming were determined from the DNA. Of approximately 100,000 clones detected, 70% to 80% appear once; the ten largest clones hold 0.75% to 1%. The chain has TRBV19 and TRBJ2-1, with no clear D. Sequenced: peripheral blood. The TCR was taken from a human donor with acute or convalescent COVID-19. The donor label of this sample is uncertain. DNA of the CDR3: TGTGCCAGTCGACTCAGCTCCTACAATGAGCAGTTCTTC. Amino acid sequence: CASRLSSYNEQFF.